These 26 T cell receptor beta chains were all obtained from the same sample, sequenced in a study of regulatory T cells in long-lasting Graves disease. Time point reported: persistent/refractory GD, antithyroid drugs over 5 years with positive TRAb. Researchers made the TCR library from RNA that was extracted from PBMCs. Arm-PCR of CDR3 regions with iRepertoire HTBI primers generated TCR beta libraries. TCRdb reanalysed the multiplex PCR reads using MiXCR and keeps one entry per CDR3 protein. In the table there are about 470,000 distinct CDR3 sequences, less than 25% of which are singletons. Source: peripheral blood mononuclear cells (PBMCs), taken when the disease was refractory, from a patient treated with antithyroid drugs. Receptors originate from a female donor with Graves disease.

This clonotype occurred many times. The chain links TRBV27 to TRBJ1-1; 7 bases agree with TRBD1. The CDR3 sequence is 13 residues long. Germline CDR1 reads MNHEY; CDR2 reads SMNVEV (reference sequence). Trimming removed 0 bases from V and 11 bases from J; junction bases left unmatched: 6. In nucleotides, the CDR3 is TGTGCCAGCAGTTTATCTTTTGACAGGGAGGCTTTCTTT. As protein: CASSLSFDREAFF.

Ten or more counts support this clonotype. The V call is TRBV20-1, the J call TRBJ2-7; no clear D. Trimming took off 1 base at V and 2 bases at J, with 3 bases between the two ends. CDR3 length equals 11 residues. CDR1 is DFQATT, CDR2 SNEGSKA, per germline (reference sequence). The CDR3 nucleotides read TGCAGTGCTAGAGCCCCCTACGAGCAGTACTTC. It specifies CSARAPYEQYF.

This clonotype was seen repeatedly, ten times or more. The chain joins TRBV7-9 to TRBJ2-5, with TRBD1 identical over 8 bases. The CDR3 has 21 amino acids. The germline V gene encodes CDR1 SEHNR and CDR2 FQNEAQ (reference sequence). V shed 1 base and J 5 bases; nucleotides not matched to a gene: 24. CDR3 bases: TGTGCCAGCAGCTTAGTCCGCCACCCAAGGCCGGACAGGGTTTCTCAGGAGACCCAGTACTTC. This encodes CASSLVRHPRPDRVSQETQYF.

This clonotype has a handful of counts. A read error may be the cause here, since a much bigger clone is one base away. The CDR3 bases are TGTCCCAGCAGTTTTAATGGCTACACCTTC. This codes for CPSSFNGYTF. The chain combines TRBV28 with TRBJ1-2; no clear D. Germline V CDR1 and CDR2: MDHEN, SYDVKM. CDR3 size: 10 residues.

As concerns this clonotype: With a much larger clone just one base away, this may be a read error. The chain combines TRBV20-1 with TRBJ1-2, with a tentative D call TRBD1 (5 bases). Germline lookup yields CDR1 DFQATT and CDR2 SNEGSKA (reference sequence). The ends were cut back, 6 bases at V and 9 bases at J, with 17 bases in the middle. CDR3 length: 12 amino acids. The CDR3 here is CSAVRGYASYTF. The CDR3 DNA reads as TGCAGTGCGGTACGGGGGTACGCCAGCTACACCTTC.

This clonotype was counted at least ten times. CDR3 sequence reads: CASSAGRARYEQYF. CDR3 bases: TGTGCCAGCAGTGCAGGGAGGGCCAGATACGAGCAGTACTTC. This sequence joins TRBV2 and TRBJ2-7; 7 positions match TRBD2. This CDR3 comprises 14 residues. V shed 4 bases and J 4 bases; nucleotides not matched to a gene: 7. Germline V gene lookup returns CDR1 SNHLY and CDR2 FYNNEI.

The chain couples TRBV5-5 to TRBJ2-7, with 7 bases aligning to TRBD2. Germline CDR1 reads SGHKS; CDR2 reads YYEKEE (reference sequence). The ends lost 3 bases at V and 2 bases at J; junction bases unmatched: 8. The CDR3 is made up of 15 amino acids. This CDR3 is CASSYRDYPPYEQYF. The CDR3 DNA sequence: TGTGCCAGCAGCTATCGGGACTATCCCCCCTACGAGCAGTACTTC.

This clonotype was seen at least ten times. The chain links TRBV5-1 to TRBJ1-1, with D hard to call. V lost 0 bases and J lost 6, with 18 bases in between. This CDR3 spans 16 amino acids. Germline CDR1 SGHRS, CDR2 YFSETQ. Written as DNA, the CDR3 is TGCGCCAGCAGCTTGGCAGAGGCTTTCCGTGACGCTGAAGCTTTCTTT. Amino acids: CASSLAEAFRDAEAFF.

This clonotype was detected only once. V is TRBV7-2 and J is TRBJ2-2; TRBD2 agrees at 8 bases. V was pared by 5 bases and J by 7 bases, with 12 bases of the junction left unmatched. In germline, CDR1 is SGHTA, CDR2 FQGNSA. This CDR3 is 16 amino acids long. The CDR3 loop is CASSHTAGVNGGELFF. DNA of the CDR3: TGTGCCAGCAGCCACACAGCGGGAGTCAATGGCGGGGAGCTGTTTTTT.

This sequence joins TRBV4-1 and TRBJ1-1, with a possible D match to TRBD1 (5 bases). V lost 4 bases, J lost 0 bases, and 12 bases lay in between. The CDR3 length is 15 residues. Germline CDR1 reads MGHRA; CDR2 reads YSYEKL. The CDR3 DNA sequence: TGCGCCAGCAGCCGGAGTGGGGGGTTGAACACTGAAGCTTTCTTT. Amino acid sequence: CASSRSGGLNTEAFF.

This clonotype has ten or more counts. This rearrangement joins TRBV20-1 to TRBJ2-7; the match to TRBD1 covers 8 bases. CDR3 length: 14 amino acids. With 0 bases clipped from V and 5 bases from J, the junction kept 6 bases outside the gene matches. CDR1 is DFQATT and CDR2 is SNEGSKA in the germline V gene (reference sequence). The CDR3 is CSARDKDRVHEQYF. The CDR3 nucleotides are TGCAGTGCTAGAGATAAGGACAGGGTACACGAGCAGTACTTC.

The chain couples TRBV29-1 to TRBJ2-5, with a possible D match to TRBD2 (6 bases). This CDR3 has 14 residues. The ends were cut back, 1 base at V and 5 bases at J, with 14 bases in the middle. CDR1 is SQVTM, CDR2 ANQGSEA, per germline. The CDR3 region is CSVEAGSELETQYF. DNA for the CDR3: TGCAGCGTTGAAGCCGGGAGCGAGTTGGAGACCCAGTACTTC.

This clonotype was seen a few times. The chain couples TRBV6-5 to TRBJ2-7; the D is unclear. Germline CDR1 is MNHEY and CDR2 is SVGAGI. V dropped 2 bases and J dropped 1 base, with 6 bases sitting between them. The CDR3 is 13 residues long. The DNA of the CDR3 is TGTGCCAGCAGTTACGACGGATCCTACGAGCAGTACTTC. Protein sequence: CASSYDGSYEQYF.

This chain uses TRBV19 with TRBJ1-1; D gene unclear. Trimming took off 4 bases at V and 2 bases at J, with 11 bases between the two ends. This CDR3 has 14 amino acids. CDR1 and CDR2 from the germline V gene are LNHDA and SQIVND (reference sequence). The CDR3 sequence is CASSTYSLNTEAFF. The CDR3 nucleotides are TGTGCCAGTAGTACGTACAGTTTAAACACTGAAGCTTTCTTT. Drawing the rest from reference TRBV19 and TRBJ1-1, the complete variable domain is DGGITQSPKYLFRKEGQNVTLSCEQNLNHDAMYWYRQDPGQGLRLIYYSQIVNDFQKGDIAEGYSVSREKKESFPLTVTSAQKNPTAFYLCASSTYSLNTEAFFGQGTRLTVV.

The chain links TRBV29-1 to TRBJ2-7; D is unclear. Germline values: CDR1 SQVTM, CDR2 ANQGSEA. V dropped 5 bases and J dropped 4 bases, with 15 bases sitting between them. This CDR3 is 13 amino acids long. The CDR3 DNA reads TGCAGCGTTAAAGCCGACTGGGGATACGAGCAGTACTTC. It specifies CSVKADWGYEQYF.

This clonotype was counted many times. The chain uses TRBV28 and TRBJ1-1; D is unclear. CDR3 length equals 13 residues. CDR1 MDHEN and CDR2 SYDVKM come from the germline V gene. Trimming took 7 bases from V and 0 from J, leaving 9 bases between them. The DNA of the CDR3 is TGTGCCAGCACAAATCGGTTGAACACTGAAGCTTTCTTT. Translation: CASTNRLNTEAFF. The full variable domain, with the rest looked up from reference TRBV28 and TRBJ1-1, is DVKVTQSSRYLVKRTGEKVFLECVQDMDHENMFWYRQDPGLGLRLIYFSYDVKMKEKGDIPEGYSVSREKKERFSLILESASTNQTSMYLCASTNRLNTEAFFGQGTRLTVV.

J is TRBJ2-3 and V is TRBV7-9, with 9 bases matching TRBD2. After removal of 2 bases from V and 3 bases from J, the junction contained 12 bases not matched to a gene. The CDR3 runs 18 residues. Germline CDR1 is SEHNR and CDR2 is FQNEAQ (reference sequence). DNA of the CDR3: TGTGCCAGCAGCTTAAGGGGTAGGGCTAGCGGGAAGACAGATACGCAGTATTTT. Amino acid sequence: CASSLRGRASGKTDTQYF.

The V call is TRBV7-2, the J call TRBJ2-2; the match to TRBD2 covers 16 bases. The germline CDR1 and CDR2 sequences are SGHTA and FQGNSA. Germline trimming cut 5 bases from V and 5 bases from J; bases unmatched to any gene: 5. The CDR3 loop spans 17 amino acids. The CDR3 coding sequence is TGTGCCAGCAGCCCGCCGGGACTAGCGGGAGGGACCGGGGAGCTGTTTTTT. Translating gives CASSPPGLAGGTGELFF.

There are many counts of this clonotype. V usage is TRBV24-1 and J usage is TRBJ2-5, with 11 nucleotides matching TRBD2. Losses at the gene ends were 3 bases for V and 1 base for J; bases not matched to a gene: 3. The germline gives CDR1 KGHDR, CDR2 SFDVKD. CDR3 size: 16 residues. CDR3: CATSDTSGSFQETQYF. CDR3 sequence (DNA): TGTGCCACCAGTGATACTAGCGGGAGTTTCCAAGAGACCCAGTACTTC.

This clonotype was counted ten times or more. The V and J genes are TRBV30 and TRBJ1-1; possible D gene TRBD1, 6 bases. Germline lookup yields CDR1 GTSNPN and CDR2 SVGIG (reference sequence). CDR3 length: 13 residues. The CDR3 DNA is TGTGCTCATACAGGGTTTGGGAACACTGAAGCTTTCTTT. Protein sequence: CAHTGFGNTEAFF.

In its sample, this clonotype was seen a few times. V usage is TRBV3-1 and J usage is TRBJ1-2; 8 positions match TRBD1. CDR3 length: 14 amino acids. Germline-derived CDR1 and CDR2 are LGHDT and YNNKEL (reference sequence). After removal of 6 bases from V and 8 bases from J, the junction contained 11 bases not matched to a gene. The CDR3 sequence is CASSAGTGIRGYTF. The CDR3 region has the DNA TGTGCCAGCAGTGCGGGGACAGGTATTCGGGGCTACACCTTC.

In its sample, this clonotype was seen a few times. The rearrangement links TRBV28 to TRBJ1-6; D is ambiguous. This CDR3 contains 16 residues. The V and J ends lost 4 bases and 7 bases respectively, with 17 bases between them. Germline V lookup: CDR1 MDHEN, CDR2 SYDVKM. CDR3 sequence reads: CASSYYPSGENSPLHF. CDR3 sequence (DNA): TGTGCCAGCAGTTACTACCCAAGCGGGGAGAATTCACCCCTCCACTTT.

The rearrangement joins TRBV5-1 to TRBJ2-7; a weak D match, TRBD2 (5 bases). V shed 0 bases and J shed 6 bases, with 7 bases lying between them. Per germline, CDR1 SGHRS and CDR2 YFSETQ. This CDR3 has 12 residues. The CDR3 loop is CASSLDEGEQYF. The DNA for the CDR3 is TGCGCCAGCAGCTTGGACGAGGGCGAGCAGTACTTC. Combining the CDR3 with reference TRBV5-1 and TRBJ2-7 gives the whole variable domain KAGVTQTPRYLIKTRGQQVTLSCSPISGHRSVSWYQQTPGQGLQFLFEYFSETQRNKGNFPGRFSGRQFSNSRSEMNVSTLELGDSALYLCASSLDEGEQYFGPGTRLTVT.

V gene TRBV30 combines with J gene TRBJ2-3; D not resolved. Germline V CDR1 and CDR2: GTSNPN, SVGIG (reference sequence). The CDR3 contains 13 residues. Deletions cut 3 bases from V and 3 bases from J, with 10 bases between. CDR3 nucleotide sequence: TGTGCCTGGAGGGTGGGGAAGACAGATACGCAGTATTTT. Encoded protein: CAWRVGKTDTQYF.

This clonotype was observed a handful of times. This chain joins TRBV7-2 and TRBJ2-7; 12 nucleotides align to TRBD2. The ends lost 5 bases at V and 0 bases at J; junction bases unmatched: 8. CDR1 is SGHTA, CDR2 FQGNSA, per germline. The CDR3 loop spans 17 amino acids. CDR3 amino acids: CASSRPGLAGSSYEQYF. Here the CDR3 DNA reads TGTGCCAGCAGCCGACCTGGACTAGCGGGAAGCTCCTACGAGCAGTACTTC.

The J gene is TRBJ2-7, the V gene TRBV5-6, with TRBD2 identical over 7 bases. The CDR3 consists of 16 residues. J lost 1 base, V lost 2 bases, and 9 bases had no gene match. Germline V gene sequence: CDR1 SGHDT, CDR2 YYEEEE. The CDR3 protein is CASSFSGLVVSYEQYF. Written as DNA, the CDR3 is TGTGCCAGCAGCTTTTCCGGACTAGTGGTTTCCTACGAGCAGTACTTC. The entire variable domain, with the rest obtained from reference TRBV5-6 and TRBJ2-7, is as follows: DAGVTQSPTHLIKTRGQQVTLRCSPKSGHDTVSWYQQALGQGPQFIFQYYEEEERQRGNFPDRFSGHQFPNYSSELNVNALLLGDSALYLCASSFSGLVVSYEQYFGPGTRLTVT.